The present T cell receptor beta chain was sequenced within a study of blood T cell repertoires in COVID-19. Background on the study: There were acute and convalescent COVID-19 samples, and they came from the United States, Italy and Spain.

All enrollees were roughly 18 to 89 years old and from 24 US areas. Two negative PCRs, clearance, or symptom resolution had been documented for recovered Cohort 3 donors. Source study methods: How many nucleated cells were present was estimated from reference gene primer amplification. The table came from immunoSEQ multiplex PCR; TCRdb's copy has only in-frame clones and leaves some out. V and J calls and clone size are given by that table; D and trimming were obtained from the DNA. This sample carries over 300,000 clones, 70% to 90% of them seen once, and the ten largest clones take approximately 5%. The source of this sequence is a woman younger than 45 who had recovered from COVID-19. Input material: PBMCs or T cells enriched from blood (not recorded which).

The CDR3 nucleotides are TGCGCCAGCAGCAAGAGGAATAATACTCAAGCAAGAGGTAGCTCAGGGGGAAACACTGAAGCTTTCTTT. This codes for CASSKRNNTQARGSSGGNTEAFF. The chain links TRBV5-1 to TRBJ1-1; 7 bases are shared with TRBD1. The CDR3 runs 23 residues. The junction had 32 bases not matched to a gene; V was cut back by 4 bases and J by 2 bases. The V gene's germline CDR1 is SGHRS and CDR2 YFSETQ.